Listed here are 28 T cell receptor beta chains from one sample, sequenced in a study of T-cell memory formation after mild COVID-19. TCRdb re-called the 5' RACE reads with MiXCR, one entry per CDR3 protein. The sample has 400,000 or so distinct CDR3 sequences; over 20% are singletons. The source material was PBMCs or a T cell subset sorted from them (not recorded which). Source of these receptors: an adult woman who had mild COVID-19 (a few samples of this study predate the infection). Cell type and time point are not known.

This clonotype turned up a few times. The J gene is TRBJ2-5, the V gene TRBV29-1; 9 bases agree with TRBD1. The CDR3 has 14 residues. Per germline, CDR1 SQVTM and CDR2 ANQGSEA. V lost 6 bases, J lost 4 bases, and 9 bases stayed unmatched. DNA for the CDR3: TGCAGCGTCAACAACAGGGGGCTCCGAGAGACCCAGTACTTC. Translation gives CSVNNRGLRETQYF. The variable domain in full, completed from reference TRBV29-1 and TRBJ2-5, reads SAVISQKPSRDICQRGTSLTIQCQVDSQVTMMFWYRQQPGQSLTLIATANQGSEATYESGFVIDKFPISRPNLTFSTLTVSNMSPEDSSIYLCSVNNRGLRETQYFGPGTRLLVL.

In its sample, this clonotype was seen many times. This rearrangement joins TRBV11-3 to TRBJ2-2; D may be TRBD1 or TRBD2 (5 bases each). The CDR3 is 13 residues long. Trimming pared 3 bases from V and 7 bases from J, leaving 9 bases between. Germline lookup yields CDR1 SGHNT and CDR2 YENEEA. CDR3 sequence: CASSFEGSGELFF. The DNA of the CDR3 is TGTGCCAGCAGCTTCGAGGGGAGCGGGGAGCTGTTTTTT.

The CDR3 region has the DNA TGCAGTGCTAGAGGGGATCGGCGACTAGCGGGAGGAATCTGGAGCAATGAGCAGTTCTTC. Translated, it gives CSARGDRRLAGGIWSNEQFF. The J gene is TRBJ2-1, the V gene TRBV20-1; 13 bases fit TRBD2. The CDR3 sequence is 20 residues long. V shed 1 base, J shed 6 bases, and the junction held 18 bases outside the gene matches. Germline values: CDR1 DFQATT, CDR2 SNEGSKA (reference sequence).

This clonotype has just a few counts. This sequence joins TRBV10-3 and TRBJ1-1; no clear D. Trimming took 4 bases from V and 0 from J, leaving 6 bases between them. This CDR3 contains 13 residues. From germline, CDR1 is ENHRY and CDR2 SYGVKD. Here the CDR3 reads CAISVKMNTEAFF. In DNA form, the CDR3 reads TGTGCCATCAGTGTCAAGATGAACACTGAAGCTTTCTTT.

This clonotype was seen many times. V and J are TRBV12-3 or TRBV12-4 and TRBJ2-7, with TRBD1 matching over 7 bases. This CDR3 comprises 15 residues. V was clipped by 3 bases and J by 2 bases; unmatched bases: 7. CDR3 in DNA: TGTGCCAGCAGTTTCACCCGGGACAGAGCCTACGAGCAGTACTTC. This gives the protein CASSFTRDRAYEQYF.

This clonotype turned up a few times. The chain recombines TRBV11-2 with TRBJ2-4; D may correspond to TRBD1 or TRBD2 (5 bases each). V was clipped by 5 bases and J by 0 bases, with 14 bases between them. Germline loops: CDR1 SGHAT, CDR2 FQNNGV. The CDR3 totals 16 residues. As DNA, the CDR3 is TGTGCCAGCAGCATAGGGACCTCTTTAGCCAAAAACATTCAGTACTTC. Translation: CASSIGTSLAKNIQYF.

This clonotype was counted only a few times. The chain is built from TRBV7-6 and TRBJ2-3; tentatively, D is TRBD2 (5 bases). The ends were cut back, 2 bases at V and 0 bases at J, with 12 bases in the middle. Germline CDR1 SGHVS, CDR2 FNYEAQ. The CDR3 is made up of 16 amino acids. The CDR3 loop is CASSLKSGTSTDTQYF. CDR3 nucleotides: TGTGCCAGCAGCTTAAAAAGCGGAACTAGCACAGATACGCAGTATTTT.

Only a few counts were recorded for this clonotype. V gene TRBV30 combines with J gene TRBJ2-2; TRBD1 matches 8 bases. The V gene's germline CDR1 is GTSNPN and CDR2 SVGIG (reference sequence). This CDR3 is built from 14 residues. The V segment lost 3 bases and the J segment 7 bases; nucleotides outside the gene matches: 7. The CDR3 here is CAWRTGQVIGELFF. CDR3 DNA: TGTGCCTGGAGAACGGGACAGGTTATCGGGGAGCTGTTTTTT. Supplemented by reference TRBV30 and TRBJ2-2, the full variable domain reads SQTIHQWPATLVQPVGSPLSLECTVEGTSNPNLYWYRQAAGRGLQLLFYSVGIGQISSEVPQNLSASRPQDRQFILSSKKLLLSDSGFYLCAWRTGQVIGELFFGEGSRLTVL.

The rearrangement uses TRBV5-6 and TRBJ1-2; D not certain. The CDR3 runs to 13 residues. CDR1 is SGHDT, CDR2 YYEEEE, per germline. V was trimmed by 0 bases and J by 7 bases, leaving 10 bases between them. CDR3 nucleotide sequence: TGTGCCAGCAGCTTGGGAGGATTCGGTGGCTACACCTTC. Amino acids: CASSLGGFGGYTF.

This chain links TRBV12-3 or TRBV12-4 with TRBJ2-7, with TRBD2 matching over 7 bases. V was clipped by 5 bases and J by 2 bases; unmatched bases: 9. The CDR3 covers 15 residues. CDR3 protein: CASSPSSGVAYEQYF. The CDR3 bases are TGTGCCAGCAGTCCATCGAGCGGGGTAGCCTACGAGCAGTACTTC.

This chain connects TRBV24-1 to TRBJ2-1, with a weak D call TRBD1 (7 bases). This CDR3 has 15 residues. Trimming left V 4 bases short and J 16 bases short, with 25 bases between. Per germline, CDR1 KGHDR and CDR2 SFDVKD. CDR3 residues: CATSDPDREASERFF. The CDR3 DNA is TGTGCCACCAGTGACCCCGACAGGGAGGCGAGTGAGCGTTTCTTC.

CDR3 sequence: CASSLGLRTGADEQYF. CDR3 in DNA: TGTGCCAGCAGCTTAGGCCTCCGGACAGGGGCTGACGAGCAGTACTTC. The V call is TRBV13, the J call TRBJ2-7; TRBD1 matches at 9 bases. This CDR3 is 16 amino acids long. Trimming took 0 bases from V and 5 from J; bases not matched to a gene: 8. Germline CDR1 is PRHDT and CDR2 is FYEKMQ (reference sequence).

The chain has TRBV29-1 and TRBJ2-1; 8 positions match TRBD2. V shed 7 bases and J 0 bases; nucleotides not matched to a gene: 8. CDR3 length: 15 residues. Germline CDR1 SQVTM, CDR2 ANQGSEA. The CDR3 region has the DNA TGCAGCGCACCTAGCGGGTCCAGCTCCTACAATGAGCAGTTCTTC. Translation: CSAPSGSSSYNEQFF.

V gene TRBV9 combines with J gene TRBJ2-5; 8 bases match TRBD1. This CDR3 is built from 15 residues. J was trimmed by 5 bases and V by 3 bases; bases with no gene match: 9. Germline loops: CDR1 SGDLS, CDR2 YYNGEE. CDR3 nucleotide sequence: TGTGCCAGCAGCGCAGGGGGCACGAATTGGGAGACCCAGTACTTC. The encoded protein is CASSAGGTNWETQYF.

This clonotype occurred a few times. J is TRBJ2-3 and V is TRBV9; the match to TRBD2 covers 8 bases. The CDR3 is made up of 17 amino acids. Germline loops: CDR1 SGDLS, CDR2 YYNGEE. The trim removed 0 bases at V and 0 bases at J, leaving 6 bases unmatched. CDR3 DNA sequence: TGTGCCAGCAGCGTAGTAGCGGGGCCCCTGAGCACAGATACGCAGTATTTT. Its translation is CASSVVAGPLSTDTQYF.

This clonotype was seen only a few times. The chain is built from TRBV29-1 and TRBJ2-4; the match to TRBD1 covers 9 bases. Germline V CDR1 and CDR2: SQVTM, ANQGSEA. This CDR3 spans 14 amino acids. Trimming removed 7 bases from V and 9 bases from J; junction bases left unmatched: 13. CDR3 nucleotides: TGCAGCGCGGTACAGGGGGCGATTCCCCCCATTCAGTACTTC. Protein: CSAVQGAIPPIQYF. The full variable domain, rest sourced from reference TRBV29-1 and TRBJ2-4, is SAVISQKPSRDICQRGTSLTIQCQVDSQVTMMFWYRQQPGQSLTLIATANQGSEATYESGFVIDKFPISRPNLTFSTLTVSNMSPEDSSIYLCSAVQGAIPPIQYFGAGTRLSVL.

This clonotype has just a few counts. V is TRBV7-2 and J is TRBJ2-2; D not certain. V lost 1 base to trimming and J lost 1 base, with 7 bases between them. This CDR3 is built from 15 residues. Germline V gene lookup returns CDR1 SGHTA and CDR2 FQGNSA. DNA of the CDR3: TGTGCCAGCAGCTTAGGATCGATGAACACCGGGGAGCTGTTTTTT. Translation gives CASSLGSMNTGELFF.

This clonotype was seen a few times. This chain connects TRBV11-2 to TRBJ1-1, with D tentatively TRBD1 (5 bases). Between the trimmed V and J ends, which lost 4 bases and 2 bases, there was a span of 11 bases. CDR3 length: 14 residues. Germline V lookup: CDR1 SGHAT, CDR2 FQNNGV. In DNA, the CDR3 is TGTGCCAGCAGCTGGGGGATGGTAAACACTGAAGCTTTCTTT. This encodes CASSWGMVNTEAFF.

This chain uses TRBV2 with TRBJ2-2; D perhaps matches TRBD1 (6 bases). Germline assignment: CDR1 SNHLY and CDR2 FYNNEI. The CDR3 totals 14 residues. V was trimmed by 5 bases and J by 6 bases, leaving 13 bases between them. CDR3 DNA: TGTGCCAGCAGTTGGGGGCCAGATGCCGGGGAGCTGTTTTTT. This encodes CASSWGPDAGELFF.

V and J are TRBV10-3 and TRBJ2-1; a weak D match, TRBD1 (8 bases). Germline V gene lookup returns CDR1 ENHRY and CDR2 SYGVKD. V dropped 6 bases and J dropped 3 bases, with 15 bases sitting between them. This CDR3 has 15 residues. The CDR3 sequence: CAISPTGEGYNEQFF. CDR3 DNA: TGTGCCATCAGCCCGACAGGGGAGGGCTACAATGAGCAGTTCTTC.

This clonotype came up a few times. The V gene is TRBV24-1, the J gene TRBJ2-1; no reliable D call. CDR1 is KGHDR, CDR2 SFDVKD, per germline. The CDR3 length is 14 residues. V shed 6 bases and J shed 7 bases, with 15 bases lying between them. The DNA of the CDR3 is TGTGCCACCAGTCGAGGTGGGCTGGCAAATGAGCAGTTCTTC. Translated: CATSRGGLANEQFF.

This clonotype was observed a single time. This rearrangement joins TRBV12-3 or TRBV12-4 to TRBJ1-5; 7 positions agree with TRBD1. The CDR3 loop spans 14 amino acids. V shed 3 bases, J shed 2 bases, and the junction held 1 base outside the gene matches. The CDR3 is CASSLRGRNQPQHF. In DNA form, the CDR3 reads TGTGCCAGCAGTTTGAGGGGGCGCAATCAGCCCCAGCATTTT.

This rearrangement joins TRBV4-1 to TRBJ2-7; 9 bases line up with TRBD1. Germline CDR1 MGHRA, CDR2 YSYEKL. CDR3 length: 19 amino acids. V gave up 4 bases and J gave up 0 bases; unmatched junction bases: 16. CDR3: CASSRLPGTGRLASYEQYF. The CDR3 nucleotides read TGCGCCAGCAGCCGACTTCCGGGGACAGGGCGTCTCGCCTCCTACGAGCAGTACTTC.

This clonotype showed up just a few times. V is TRBV6-2 or TRBV6-3 and J is TRBJ2-5, with unresolved D. V gave up 0 bases and J gave up 7 bases, with 15 bases separating them. This CDR3 spans 15 amino acids. Germline V gene sequence: CDR1 MNHEY, CDR2 SVGEGT. CDR3: CASSYSRLSLPTQYF. The CDR3, as DNA: TGTGCCAGCAGTTACTCCAGGTTATCTCTCCCGACCCAGTACTTC.

This rearrangement joins TRBV7-8 to TRBJ2-1; D remains ambiguous. CDR1 and CDR2 from the germline V gene are SGHVS and FQNEAQ. Trimming left V 3 bases short and J 7 bases short, with 10 bases between. The CDR3 contains 13 residues. The chain's CDR3 is CASSFNLGNEQFF. The CDR3 DNA follows: TGTGCCAGCAGCTTTAATTTGGGGAATGAGCAGTTCTTC.

V usage is TRBV7-9 and J usage is TRBJ1-1, with D unclear. There are 13 residues in the CDR3. Deletions cut 5 bases from V and 3 bases from J, with 10 bases between. Germline CDR1 SEHNR, CDR2 FQNEAQ (reference sequence). The CDR3 nucleotides are TGTGCCAGCAGCACTACCGAGCACACTGAAGCTTTCTTT. Amino acid sequence: CASSTTEHTEAFF.

The V gene is TRBV6-6, the J gene TRBJ2-1, with 10 bases aligning to TRBD2. This CDR3 spans 14 amino acids. Germline V gives CDR1 MNHNY, CDR2 SVGAGI (reference sequence). V dropped 7 bases and J dropped 4; count of bases not matched to a gene: 4. In nucleotides, the CDR3 is TGTGCCAGCACGGGACTAGCGACATACAATGAGCAGTTCTTC. Translating gives CASTGLATYNEQFF.

This clonotype came up a few times. The chain joins TRBV9 to TRBJ1-1, with D possibly matching TRBD1 (5 bases). Germline V CDR1 and CDR2: SGDLS, YYNGEE. V was shortened by 3 bases and J by 8 bases, with 11 bases between the two germline ends. The CDR3 is made up of 12 amino acids. The CDR3 region is CASSASTEEAFF. Written as DNA, the CDR3 is TGTGCCAGCAGCGCTTCGACAGAAGAAGCTTTCTTT. The full variable domain, rest sourced from reference TRBV9 and TRBJ1-1, is DSGVTQTPKHLITATGQRVTLRCSPRSGDLSVYWYQQSLDQGLQFLIQYYNGEERAKGNILERFSAQQFPDLHSELNLSSLELGDSALYFCASSASTEEAFFGQGTRLTVV.